One and the same sample provided the 15 T cell receptor beta chains below, sequenced in a study of T cell repertoires in cytomegalovirus infection. In TCRdb, the reads were re-called with MiXCR into one record per CDR3 protein. This table holds just over 300,000 distinct CDR3 sequences, roughly 15% found once. The sample taken for sequencing was PBMCs. These receptors originate from a human donor in good health (CMV status not recorded). Some clones in this sample may be carry-over from other donors' samples.

This clonotype appeared many times. The rearrangement uses TRBV7-6 and TRBJ1-5; weak D call: TRBD1 (6 bases). V was cut by 4 bases and J by 6 bases, with 10 bases left in between. From germline, CDR1 is SGHVS and CDR2 FNYEAQ. The CDR3 contains 13 residues. This CDR3 is CASSSQGSQPQHF. CDR3 coding DNA: TGTGCCAGCAGCTCTCAGGGGAGTCAGCCCCAGCATTTT.

In this sample, this clonotype turned up a few times. This chain links TRBV7-9 with TRBJ1-2; D is possibly TRBD1 (5 bases). There are 16 residues in the CDR3. CDR1 is SEHNR and CDR2 is FQNEAQ in the germline V gene (reference sequence). The V gene lost 2 bases and the J gene lost 0 bases, with 13 bases spanning the gap. The chain's CDR3 is CASSLFRPGTNYGYTF. CDR3 nucleotide sequence: TGTGCCAGCAGCTTATTCCGGCCAGGGACTAACTATGGCTACACCTTC.

This clonotype appeared many times. The V gene is TRBV28, the J gene TRBJ2-7; D possibly corresponds to TRBD1 (6 bases). From germline, CDR1 is MDHEN and CDR2 SYDVKM. The CDR3 consists of 12 residues. Trimming took off 8 bases at V and 5 bases at J, with 13 bases between the two ends. CDR3 nucleotides: TGTGCCAGCTTACAGGGCGTGAACGAGCAGTACTTC. Residues: CASLQGVNEQYF.

The rearrangement uses TRBV11-2 and TRBJ2-2; 9 positions agree with TRBD1. The CDR3 is 19 residues long. The junction had 16 bases not matched to a gene; V was cut back by 4 bases and J by 4 bases. Germline CDR1 reads SGHAT; CDR2 reads FQNNGV. The DNA of the CDR3 is TGTGCCAGCAGCTCACACCCAGCACTCCGGGACAGGGTCACCGGGGAGCTGTTTTTT. It encodes CASSSHPALRDRVTGELFF.

This clonotype has a handful of counts. The rearrangement joins TRBV19 to TRBJ1-5, with 7 bases identical to TRBD1. Losses at the gene ends were 3 bases for V and 1 base for J; bases not matched to a gene: 9. The CDR3 totals 17 residues. Germline CDR1 is LNHDA and CDR2 is SQIVND (reference sequence). This chain's CDR3 is CASSMLLGDSSNQPQHF. DNA for the CDR3: TGTGCCAGTAGTATGTTACTGGGGGACAGCAGCAATCAGCCCCAGCATTTT. The full variable domain, rest sourced from reference TRBV19 and TRBJ1-5, is DGGITQSPKYLFRKEGQNVTLSCEQNLNHDAMYWYRQDPGQGLRLIYYSQIVNDFQKGDIAEGYSVSREKKESFPLTVTSAQKNPTAFYLCASSMLLGDSSNQPQHFGDGTRLSIL.

Ten or more counts support this clonotype. The chain links TRBV19 to TRBJ1-5; D gene ambiguous. The CDR3 is 13 amino acids. V lost 3 bases to trimming and J lost 5 bases, with 8 bases between them. Germline values: CDR1 LNHDA, CDR2 SQIVND (reference sequence). CDR3 nucleotides: TGTGCCAGTAGTATTACGGAAGATCAGCCCCAGCATTTT. It is translated as CASSITEDQPQHF.

Only a few counts were recorded for this clonotype. V and J are TRBV7-6 and TRBJ2-1; no clear D. Trimming stripped 4 bases from V and 10 bases from J, with 8 bases between. The CDR3 is made up of 11 amino acids. Per germline, CDR1 SGHVS and CDR2 FNYEAQ. The CDR3 is CASSSALEQFF. CDR3 nucleotide sequence: TGTGCCAGCAGCTCAGCGCTGGAGCAGTTCTTC. Supplemented by reference TRBV7-6 and TRBJ2-1, the full variable domain reads GAGVSQSPRYKVTKRGQDVALRCDPISGHVSLYWYRQALGQGPEFLTYFNYEAQQDKSGLPNDRFSAERPEGSISTLTIQRTEQRDSAMYRCASSSALEQFFGPGTRLTVL.

The chain carries TRBV28 and TRBJ1-4; no clear D gene. V dropped 5 bases and J dropped 8 bases, with 9 bases sitting between them. CDR3 size: 12 residues. Germline V gives CDR1 MDHEN, CDR2 SYDVKM. CDR3 residues: CASSRAGEKLFF. The CDR3 DNA sequence: TGTGCCAGCAGTCGGGCAGGCGAAAAACTGTTTTTT. The full variable domain, rest sourced from reference TRBV28 and TRBJ1-4, is DVKVTQSSRYLVKRTGEKVFLECVQDMDHENMFWYRQDPGLGLRLIYFSYDVKMKEKGDIPEGYSVSREKKERFSLILESASTNQTSMYLCASSRAGEKLFFGSGTQLSVL.

This clonotype has a count of ten or more. This chain uses TRBV12-3 or TRBV12-4 with TRBJ1-2; tentative D call: TRBD1 (5 bases). The CDR3 runs to 16 residues. V was pared by 6 bases and J by 8 bases, with 25 bases between. CDR3 loop: CASSPTGTRVLDGYTF. Here the CDR3 DNA reads TGTGCCAGCAGCCCTACCGGGACCCGAGTTTTAGACGGCTACACCTTC.

The J gene is TRBJ1-5, the V gene TRBV20-1, with D hard to call. CDR1 and CDR2 (germline): DFQATT, SNEGSKA (reference sequence). The CDR3 has 14 amino acids. V gave up 4 bases and J gave up 9 bases, with 19 bases separating them. CDR3 nucleotide sequence: TGCAGTGCTACCGCTTGGACTGATCCTGGGCCCCAGCATTTT. It encodes CSATAWTDPGPQHF.

The sample holds many counts of this clonotype. V and J are TRBV7-3 and TRBJ2-1, with 11 bases lining up with TRBD2. J was trimmed by 10 bases and V by 6 bases; bases with no gene match: 8. The CDR3 has 14 residues. In germline, CDR1 is SGHTA, CDR2 FQGTGA. CDR3 in DNA: TGTGCCAGCAGTTTTAGCGGGGGGGCCAAGGAGCAGTTCTTC. Protein product: CASSFSGGAKEQFF.

This clonotype has only a few counts. The J gene is TRBJ1-2, the V gene TRBV5-5; tentatively, D is TRBD1 (5 bases). V lost 4 bases and J lost 8, with 24 bases in between. CDR1 SGHKS and CDR2 YYEKEE come from the germline V gene (reference sequence). The CDR3 has 16 residues. The CDR3 here is CASSLQEYTGTRGYTF. For the CDR3, the DNA is TGTGCCAGCAGCCTGCAAGAATATACGGGGACTCGGGGCTACACCTTC.

This chain links TRBV27 with TRBJ1-2; 9 positions agree with TRBD1. Germline CDR1 reads MNHEY; CDR2 reads SMNVEV (reference sequence). J was trimmed by 6 bases and V by 5 bases; bases with no gene match: 7. The CDR3 has 14 residues. The DNA for the CDR3 is TGTGCCAGCAGTAGACAGGGGGGATTGGATGGCTACACCTTC. Translated, it gives CASSRQGGLDGYTF.

The chain is built from TRBV28 and TRBJ2-4; D gene ambiguous. Germline CDR1 is MDHEN and CDR2 is SYDVKM. The V gene lost 5 bases and the J gene lost 0 bases, with 14 bases spanning the gap. CDR3 length: 16 amino acids. CDR3 in DNA: TGTGCCAGCAGTCCACCGGAGCTACTAGCCAAAAACATTCAGTACTTC. Its translation is CASSPPELLAKNIQYF.

The chain recombines TRBV12-3 or TRBV12-4 with TRBJ1-5; TRBD1 matches at 9 bases. CDR3 length: 15 residues. The ends lost 5 bases at V and 5 bases at J; junction bases unmatched: 7. The chain's CDR3 is CASSPTGQGDQPQHF. CDR3 coding DNA: TGTGCCAGCAGTCCTACGGGACAGGGAGATCAGCCCCAGCATTTT.